Listed here are 18 T cell receptor beta chains from one sample, sequenced in a study of T cell changes during pregnancy in multiple sclerosis. Sequenced by immunoSEQ multiplex PCR; TCRdb stores in-frame clones only, minus some. The sample shows 60,000 or so clones, around 93% of them seen only once. The specimen comprised CD4+ T cells from peripheral blood mononuclear cells, sampled before pregnancy. The receptors originated from a female donor with multiple sclerosis, enrolled in a pregnancy study.

This sequence joins TRBV5-4 and TRBJ2-5; no clear D gene. V lost 0 bases and J 2 bases, leaving 5 bases between the germline ends. Germline V gene data show CDR1 as SGHNT and CDR2 as YYREEE (reference sequence). The CDR3 totals 13 residues. The CDR3 DNA is TGTGCCAGCAGCTTGGAGCCACAAGAGACCCAGTACTTC. Amino acids: CASSLEPQETQYF.

This chain joins TRBV6-6 and TRBJ1-5, with TRBD1 matching 9 bases. The CDR3 has 14 residues. Unmatched junction bases numbered 6, after V lost 6 bases and J lost 6 bases. Germline loops: CDR1 MNHNY, CDR2 SVGAGI (reference sequence). The CDR3 nucleotides are TGTGCCAGCAGCCCGGGACAGGGTAGTCAGCCCCAGCATTTT. Its protein product is CASSPGQGSQPQHF.

J is TRBJ1-4 and V is TRBV10-3; D is uncertain. Germline V gene sequence: CDR1 ENHRY, CDR2 SYGVKD. The CDR3 length is 15 residues. V was shortened by 2 bases and J by 0 bases, with 7 bases between the two germline ends. In DNA, the CDR3 is TGTGCCATCAGTGAGGGACTAGCAACTAATGAAAAACTGTTTTTT. This encodes CAISEGLATNEKLFF.

The chain recombines TRBV11-2 with TRBJ2-5; TRBD2 matches 10 bases. This CDR3 contains 17 residues. The germline CDR1 and CDR2 sequences are SGHAT and FQNNGV. Trimming cost V 5 bases and J 2 bases; bases outside gene matches: 11. CDR3: CASSRISTSGLQETQYF. CDR3 DNA sequence: TGTGCCAGCAGCCGGATCTCGACTAGCGGGCTACAAGAGACCCAGTACTTC.

The genes are TRBV19 and TRBJ1-2; D remains unclear. The V gene's germline CDR1 is LNHDA and CDR2 SQIVND (reference sequence). The CDR3 is 14 amino acids. The ends were cut back, 4 bases at V and 2 bases at J, with 11 bases in the middle. Written as DNA, the CDR3 is TGTGCCAGTAGTACCCTCCAGGCAAACTATGGCTACACCTTC. It specifies CASSTLQANYGYTF.

The J gene is TRBJ2-2, the V gene TRBV10-2; TRBD1 matches 7 bases. The V gene end was trimmed by 4 bases and the J gene end by 8 bases; junction bases not matched to a gene: 4. Per the germline V gene, CDR1 is WSHSY and CDR2 is SAAADI. This CDR3 contains 13 residues. The CDR3 nucleotides are TGCGCCAGCAGTGTTAAGGGGGCGGGGGAGCTGTTTTTT. This sequence encodes CASSVKGAGELFF.

The V and J genes are TRBV5-4 and TRBJ1-1; no clear D. The CDR3 covers 13 residues. The germline CDR1 and CDR2 sequences are SGHNT and YYREEE (reference sequence). V lost 4 bases and J lost 4, with 11 bases in between. The CDR3 reads CASSIDLFTEAFF. In DNA form, the CDR3 reads TGTGCCAGCAGCATTGACTTGTTCACTGAAGCTTTCTTT.

The V and J genes are TRBV6-1 and TRBJ2-3; no clear D. Germline V gene data show CDR1 as MNHNS and CDR2 as SASEGT. The V and J ends lost 4 bases and 1 base respectively, with 21 bases between them. The CDR3 spans 18 residues. The CDR3 DNA reads as TGTGCCAGCAGTGTTCCCGTTTGGGCCCCTCCAGGCACAGATACGCAGTATTTT. This translates into CASSVPVWAPPGTDTQYF.

This clone was observed a handful of times. The rearrangement uses TRBV19 and TRBJ2-1, with a tentative D call TRBD2 (6 bases). The V gene's germline CDR1 is LNHDA and CDR2 SQIVND (reference sequence). Trimming took off 1 base at V and 9 bases at J, with 10 bases between the two ends. The CDR3 is 13 residues long. The CDR3 DNA reads as TGTGCCAGTAGTATAGGACTAGTCGGTGAGCAGTTCTTC. It specifies CASSIGLVGEQFF.

CDR3: CASRETGGGYEQYF. In nucleotides, the CDR3 is TGTGCCAGCAGGGAAACAGGGGGCGGCTACGAGCAGTACTTC. The chain uses TRBV6-6 and TRBJ2-7; TRBD1 matches 9 bases. This CDR3 spans 14 amino acids. V dropped 6 bases and J dropped 3; count of bases not matched to a gene: 6. The germline CDR1 and CDR2 sequences are MNHNY and SVGAGI (reference sequence).

This clone was recorded only once. This chain uses TRBV9 with TRBJ1-2, with D uncertain. The CDR3 has 13 residues. The germline gives CDR1 SGDLS, CDR2 YYNGEE. Trimming left V 0 bases short and J 6 bases short, with 9 bases between. CDR3 sequence: CASSVGTDHGYTF. For the CDR3, the DNA is TGTGCCAGCAGCGTAGGGACTGACCATGGCTACACCTTC.

The chain carries TRBV5-1 and TRBJ2-2; 8 nucleotides line up with TRBD2. After removal of 0 bases from V and 7 bases from J, the junction contained 14 bases not matched to a gene. CDR1 and CDR2 (germline): SGHRS, YFSETQ. The CDR3 totals 18 residues. DNA of the CDR3: TGCGCCAGCAGCTTGGGAGGGACTATAGCGGGATTCCGCGGGGAGCTGTTTTTT. Protein sequence: CASSLGGTIAGFRGELFF. Full variable domain (remainder filled in from reference TRBV5-1 and TRBJ2-2): KAGVTQTPRYLIKTRGQQVTLSCSPISGHRSVSWYQQTPGQGLQFLFEYFSETQRNKGNFPGRFSGRQFSNSRSEMNVSTLELGDSALYLCASSLGGTIAGFRGELFFGEGSRLTVL.

This clone was found a few times. The chain has TRBV30 and TRBJ1-1, with a possible D match to TRBD1 (5 bases). The V end lost 1 base, the J end lost 3 bases, and 9 bases lay between the germline ends. CDR1 and CDR2 from the germline V gene are GTSNPN and SVGIG (reference sequence). The CDR3 contains 13 residues. This CDR3 is CAWSGTGDTEAFF. In nucleotides, the CDR3 is TGTGCCTGGAGTGGGACGGGGGACACTGAAGCTTTCTTT. The variable domain in full, with the rest retrieved from reference TRBV30 and TRBJ1-1, is SQTIHQWPATLVQPVGSPLSLECTVEGTSNPNLYWYRQAAGRGLQLLFYSVGIGQISSEVPQNLSASRPQDRQFILSSKKLLLSDSGFYLCAWSGTGDTEAFFGQGTRLTVV.

In this sample, this clone turned up a few times. As DNA, the CDR3 is TGTGCCAGCAGCGCCGCGGGACTCTACAATGAGCAGTTCTTC. Translated: CASSAAGLYNEQFF. The V gene is TRBV5-4, the J gene TRBJ2-1; D is possibly TRBD2 (6 bases). The ends were cut back, 4 bases at V and 3 bases at J, with 11 bases in the middle. The germline CDR1 and CDR2 sequences are SGHNT and YYREEE (reference sequence). The CDR3 length is 14 residues.

This chain links TRBV5-8 with TRBJ2-5; D is unresolved. CDR1 is SGHTS, CDR2 YDEGEE, per germline. The CDR3 has 13 amino acids. V gave up 6 bases and J gave up 5 bases, with 14 bases separating them. The CDR3 sequence: CASTFQPQETQYF. The CDR3 DNA is TGTGCCAGCACCTTTCAGCCACAGGAGACCCAGTACTTC.

The chain links TRBV7-8 to TRBJ2-7, with TRBD2 matching over 7 bases. The CDR3 is made up of 19 amino acids. The J segment lost 1 base and the V segment lost 8 bases, leaving 23 bases of the junction unmatched. Germline CDR1 reads SGHVS; CDR2 reads FQNEAQ. The DNA of the CDR3 is TGTGCCAGCGGTGATTGGACATGGAGCGGGGAGAGGCCTTCCTACGAGCAGTACTTC. It yields the protein CASGDWTWSGERPSYEQYF.

The J gene is TRBJ2-1, the V gene TRBV28; 8 bases match TRBD2. J was trimmed by 2 bases and V by 4 bases; bases with no gene match: 7. The CDR3 contains 16 residues. Germline loops: CDR1 MDHEN, CDR2 SYDVKM. DNA of the CDR3: TGTGCCAGCAGTTCAATAGCGGGGAAAACCTACAATGAGCAGTTCTTC. It yields the protein CASSSIAGKTYNEQFF.

J is TRBJ1-5 and V is TRBV19; 8 bases fit TRBD1. V trimming: 4 bases; J trimming: 3 bases; junction bases outside the gene matches: 5. Per germline, CDR1 LNHDA and CDR2 SQIVND (reference sequence). The CDR3 is 15 amino acids. The CDR3 DNA is TGTGCCAGTAGTACCTGGGACAGGCCCAATCAGCCCCAGCATTTT. Translating it yields CASSTWDRPNQPQHF.